The 9 T cell receptor beta chains below come from one sample, sequenced in a study of technical replicates of blood from several donors. Generated by immunoSEQ multiplex PCR, the TCRdb table keeps only in-frame clones and is missing some. The sample lists about 73,000 clones, 93% occurring once. Material for sequencing was T cells isolated from PBMCs. These receptor sequences come from a human donor in good health.

The CDR3, as DNA: TGTGCCAGTAGTATAGGTGGGACAGGGACCTCCTACGAGCAGTACTTC. Its protein is CASSIGGTGTSYEQYF. The chain has TRBV19 and TRBJ2-7; the match to TRBD1 covers 9 bases. The V segment lost 1 base and the J segment 0 bases; nucleotides outside the gene matches: 4. The CDR3 is 16 amino acids. Germline V lookup: CDR1 LNHDA, CDR2 SQIVND (reference sequence).

This clone occurred once. V and J are TRBV30 and TRBJ2-3; no clear D. The germline V gene encodes CDR1 GTSNPN and CDR2 SVGIG (reference sequence). V shed 4 bases and J shed 4 bases, with 6 bases lying between them. This CDR3 comprises 11 residues. This chain's CDR3 is CAWNKADTQYF. In nucleotides, the CDR3 is TGTGCCTGGAACAAAGCAGATACGCAGTATTTT.

The genes are TRBV5-1 and TRBJ2-7, with 10 bases aligning to TRBD1. CDR1 and CDR2 from the germline V gene are SGHRS and YFSETQ. The trim removed 3 bases at V and 2 bases at J, leaving 8 bases unmatched. CDR3 length: 16 residues. This CDR3 is CASSSLSGTGAYEQYF. The DNA for the CDR3 is TGCGCCAGCAGCTCGCTTTCCGGGACAGGGGCCTACGAGCAGTACTTC.

CDR3 bases: TGTGCCAGCAAGAGAAATGGCTACACCTTC. Protein sequence: CASKRNGYTF. The chain couples TRBV6-1 to TRBJ1-2, with D unclear. V was pared by 7 bases and J by 6 bases, with 6 bases between. Per the germline V gene, CDR1 is MNHNS and CDR2 is SASEGT. This CDR3 spans 10 amino acids.

The CDR3 nucleotides are TGTGCCAGCAGTGAAGCCTGGTCGGTCTATGGCTACACCTTC. It codes for CASSEAWSVYGYTF. This chain joins TRBV6-1 and TRBJ1-2; D gene unclear. The CDR3 sequence is 14 residues long. From germline, CDR1 is MNHNS and CDR2 SASEGT. V lost 0 bases to trimming and J lost 4 bases, with 9 bases between them.

The chain links TRBV28 to TRBJ1-1; D gene unclear. In germline, CDR1 is MDHEN, CDR2 SYDVKM. This CDR3 contains 12 residues. The V gene lost 6 bases and the J gene lost 4 bases, with 9 bases spanning the gap. The CDR3 region is CASRDRGTEAFF. The CDR3 DNA follows: TGTGCCAGCAGGGACCGGGGCACTGAAGCTTTCTTT.

The chain employs TRBV19 and TRBJ2-7; no clear D. Trimming stripped 2 bases from V and 0 bases from J, with 8 bases between. The CDR3 spans 14 residues. Germline V lookup: CDR1 LNHDA, CDR2 SQIVND (reference sequence). CDR3 nucleotides: TGTGCCAGTAGTATACTAGGCGGCTCCTACGAGCAGTACTTC. Translated, it gives CASSILGGSYEQYF.

J is TRBJ2-5 and V is TRBV9; TRBD1 matches at 9 bases. The CDR3 is 16 amino acids. Germline-derived CDR1 and CDR2 are SGDLS and YYNGEE. The junction had 11 bases not matched to a gene; V was cut back by 4 bases and J by 4 bases. CDR3 in DNA: TGTGCCAGCAGCTTGGGACAGGGTGGGTATGGAGAGACCCAGTACTTC. It encodes CASSLGQGGYGETQYF.

The rearrangement joins TRBV5-1 to TRBJ1-1, with unresolved D. V lost 4 bases and J 1 base, leaving 8 bases between the germline ends. This CDR3 has 13 amino acids. In germline, CDR1 is SGHRS, CDR2 YFSETQ. CDR3 sequence reads: CASSHLGNTEAFF. The DNA of the CDR3 is TGCGCCAGCAGCCACCTCGGGAACACTGAAGCTTTCTTT.